This entry lists 27 T cell receptor beta chains sequenced from one sample in a study of T cell responses to AZD1222 COVID-19 vaccine. Repertoires were generated with immunoSEQ multiplex PCR, while TCRdb's copy carries only in-frame clones and drops some. The data contain approximately 140,000 clones, 80% to 95% of them seen just once; the ten biggest clones take up more than 0.85%. The input for sequencing was peripheral blood, taken on day 0 of MenACWY control vaccination. These receptors were obtained from an adult in good health.

The gene calls are TRBV7-2 and TRBJ1-4, with 9 nucleotides matching TRBD1. With V trimmed by 5 bases and J by 13 bases, 11 bases remained unmatched. CDR1 is SGHTA, CDR2 FQGNSA, per germline. There are 14 residues in the CDR3. CDR3 sequence reads: CASSVQPGQGRLFF. CDR3 sequence (DNA): TGTGCCAGCAGCGTCCAACCGGGACAGGGACGACTGTTTTTT.

The chain has TRBV15 and TRBJ1-2, with D perhaps TRBD1 (5 bases). Germline assignment: CDR1 LNHNV and CDR2 YYDKDF (reference sequence). The V end lost 0 bases, the J end lost 4 bases, and 9 bases lay between the germline ends. This CDR3 has 14 residues. The CDR3 protein is CATSREIGGYGYTF. The CDR3 bases are TGTGCCACCAGCAGAGAAATTGGGGGCTATGGCTACACCTTC.

The chain uses TRBV5-1 and TRBJ1-1; D is uncertain. V gave up 3 bases and J gave up 4 bases, with 16 bases separating them. This CDR3 contains 15 residues. CDR1 is SGHRS and CDR2 is YFSETQ in the germline V gene. The CDR3 DNA is TGCGCCAGCAGCTACCGCCCTGAGGTGGGCACTGAAGCTTTCTTT. This sequence encodes CASSYRPEVGTEAFF.

The chain has TRBV3-1 (or the pseudogene TRBV3-2) and TRBJ1-2; D gene ambiguous. Germline loops: CDR1 LGHDT, CDR2 YNNKEL (reference sequence). The CDR3 extends over 11 amino acids. Trimming removed 4 bases from V and 6 bases from J, with 6 bases in between. In nucleotides, the CDR3 is TGTGCCAGCAGCCGGCCGGATGGCTACACCTTC. This translates into CASSRPDGYTF.

The chain joins TRBV19 to TRBJ1-1; TRBD1 matches 7 bases. The CDR3 contains 14 residues. V lost 7 bases and J lost 6; bases outside the gene matches: 11. Germline V lookup: CDR1 LNHDA, CDR2 SQIVND (reference sequence). The CDR3 here is CASTEAQGIAEAFF. In nucleotides, the CDR3 is TGTGCCAGTACCGAAGCACAGGGGATCGCTGAAGCTTTCTTT.

The chain recombines TRBV9 with TRBJ1-1; D possibly corresponds to TRBD1 (5 bases). The CDR3 has 14 amino acids. Germline CDR1 is SGDLS and CDR2 is YYNGEE. The V gene lost 3 bases and the J gene lost 1 base, with 10 bases spanning the gap. Here the CDR3 reads CASSADSKNTEAFF. Here the CDR3 DNA reads TGTGCCAGCAGCGCAGACAGCAAGAACACTGAAGCTTTCTTT.

This rearrangement joins TRBV19 to TRBJ1-1; TRBD1 might be the D (5 bases). The V end was cut by 5 bases, the J end by 5 bases, with 12 bases between. CDR1 LNHDA and CDR2 SQIVND come from the germline V gene (reference sequence). This CDR3 has 13 amino acids. CDR3 sequence reads: CASSPSWGTEAFF. DNA for the CDR3: TGTGCCAGTAGTCCCTCTTGGGGGACTGAAGCTTTCTTT.

The chain joins TRBV9 to TRBJ1-5, with D unresolved. Germline values: CDR1 SGDLS, CDR2 YYNGEE. CDR3 length: 11 residues. Trimming removed 0 bases from V and 7 bases from J, with 2 bases in between. CDR3 residues: CASSVDQPQHF. In DNA, the CDR3 is TGTGCCAGCAGCGTAGACCAGCCCCAGCATTTT.

CDR3 DNA: TGTGCCAGCAGTCCCCTAGCGGGAGGGCCCCGGAATGAGCAGTTCTTC. Protein sequence: CASSPLAGGPRNEQFF. V is TRBV27 and J is TRBJ2-1; 12 nucleotides match TRBD2. Per germline, CDR1 MNHEY and CDR2 SMNVEV (reference sequence). Trimming at V came to 5 bases and at J to 7 bases, leaving 9 bases not matched to a gene. This CDR3 contains 16 residues.

The rearrangement uses TRBV9 and TRBJ1-4, with TRBD1 matching 10 bases. There are 15 residues in the CDR3. The germline CDR1 and CDR2 sequences are SGDLS and YYNGEE. After removal of 3 bases from V and 6 bases from J, the junction contained 5 bases not matched to a gene. The CDR3 protein is CASSDTGTGDEKLFF. The CDR3 DNA reads as TGTGCCAGCAGCGACACCGGGACAGGGGATGAAAAACTGTTTTTT.

This chain links TRBV6-5 with TRBJ2-1; no clear D gene. CDR3 size: 13 residues. Germline loops: CDR1 MNHEY, CDR2 SVGAGI. Deletions cut 6 bases from V and 6 bases from J, with 12 bases between. The CDR3 region is CASSRLSVNEQFF. Here the CDR3 DNA reads TGTGCCAGCAGCCGCCTTTCGGTCAATGAGCAGTTCTTC.

The gene calls are TRBV18 and TRBJ1-5; TRBD1 is a possible D gene (6 bases). The germline V and J ends were trimmed by 3 bases and 5 bases, with 14 bases remaining between them. The CDR3 length is 15 residues. The germline gives CDR1 KGHSH, CDR2 LQKENI. For the CDR3, the DNA is TGTGCCAGCTCACCCAAGGGGGGGCGGGATCAGCCCCAGCATTTT. Its protein product is CASSPKGGRDQPQHF.

This chain joins TRBV6-2 or TRBV6-3 and TRBJ1-5; D is ambiguous. Trimming took 5 bases from V and 1 from J, leaving 27 bases between them. This CDR3 is built from 20 residues. Germline V gene sequence: CDR1 MNHEY, CDR2 SVGEGT. For the CDR3, the DNA is TGTGCCAGCAGTCCCGCCACTTCCGGGCCCCGGTATGGGAGCAATCAGCCCCAGCATTTT. It encodes CASSPATSGPRYGSNQPQHF.

V usage is TRBV6-5 and J usage is TRBJ1-6; tentative D call: TRBD1 (6 bases). CDR3 length: 15 residues. V lost 2 bases, J lost 6 bases, and 11 bases lay in between. The germline V gene encodes CDR1 MNHEY and CDR2 SVGAGI. The CDR3 coding sequence is TGTGCCAGCAGTTACAGGGGACAAATTAATTCACCCCTCCACTTT. This gives the protein CASSYRGQINSPLHF.

This chain joins TRBV3-1 (or the pseudogene TRBV3-2) and TRBJ2-7, with 7 bases that match TRBD1. Germline CDR1 is LGHDT and CDR2 is YNNKEL (reference sequence). Unmatched junction bases numbered 11, after V lost 0 bases and J lost 6 bases. The CDR3 has 16 residues. The CDR3 region is CASSQEKDRASSEQYF. Written as DNA, the CDR3 is TGTGCCAGCAGCCAAGAAAAAGACAGGGCTTCAAGCGAGCAGTACTTC.

The rearrangement uses TRBV27 and TRBJ1-2, with D perhaps TRBD1 (5 bases). This CDR3 is 13 amino acids long. V lost 4 bases and J lost 7, with 13 bases in between. Germline CDR1 reads MNHEY; CDR2 reads SMNVEV (reference sequence). The chain's CDR3 is CASSWGGSGGYTF. Here the CDR3 DNA reads TGTGCCAGCAGTTGGGGCGGGAGTGGTGGCTACACCTTC.

V and J are TRBV27 and TRBJ2-2; possibly TRBD1 for D (6 bases). This CDR3 is 16 amino acids long. Germline assignment: CDR1 MNHEY and CDR2 SMNVEV (reference sequence). V shed 5 bases and J shed 4 bases, with 17 bases lying between them. CDR3 sequence: CASSRFIQGITGELFF. CDR3 coding DNA: TGTGCCAGCAGTCGCTTTATACAGGGAATCACCGGGGAGCTGTTTTTT.

The J gene is TRBJ1-5, the V gene TRBV27; D ambiguous. Germline CDR1 reads MNHEY; CDR2 reads SMNVEV (reference sequence). The CDR3 runs 15 residues. Trimming stripped 0 bases from V and 2 bases from J, with 8 bases between. The CDR3 sequence: CASSLSGEGNQPQHF. The CDR3 bases are TGTGCCAGCAGTTTATCTGGGGAGGGCAATCAGCCCCAGCATTTT.

V usage is TRBV9 and J usage is TRBJ1-2; 7 bases are a match to TRBD1. This CDR3 has 15 residues. Per germline, CDR1 SGDLS and CDR2 YYNGEE. V was pared by 2 bases and J by 0 bases, with 4 bases of the junction left unmatched. The CDR3 coding sequence is TGTGCCAGCAGCGTGAGGACAGGATCTAACTATGGCTACACCTTC. This encodes CASSVRTGSNYGYTF.

The chain uses TRBV5-1 and TRBJ2-1, with 7 bases fitting TRBD2. The germline gives CDR1 SGHRS, CDR2 YFSETQ. The CDR3 extends over 16 amino acids. J gave up 8 bases and V 1 base, and 12 bases lay outside the gene matches. The CDR3 bases are TGCGCCAGCAGCTTGCGTTTAGATGCTAGCGGCGATGAGCAGTTCTTC. It is translated as CASSLRLDASGDEQFF. Full variable domain (rest looked up from reference TRBV5-1 and TRBJ2-1): KAGVTQTPRYLIKTRGQQVTLSCSPISGHRSVSWYQQTPGQGLQFLFEYFSETQRNKGNFPGRFSGRQFSNSRSEMNVSTLELGDSALYLCASSLRLDASGDEQFFGPGTRLTVL.

The gene calls are TRBV5-6 and TRBJ1-1; D ambiguous. In germline, CDR1 is SGHDT, CDR2 YYEEEE. V lost 2 bases and J 2 bases, leaving 10 bases between the germline ends. The CDR3 covers 14 residues. CDR3 in DNA: TGTGCCAGCAGCTTTTCCGTCCCAAACACTGAAGCTTTCTTT. Translated: CASSFSVPNTEAFF.

The genes are TRBV27 and TRBJ1-4; the D is unclear. CDR1 is MNHEY, CDR2 SMNVEV, per germline (reference sequence). The CDR3 runs to 14 residues. Trimming shortened V by 6 bases and J by 0 bases, and 8 bases separated the two germline ends. The CDR3: CASRRTATNEKLFF. The CDR3 DNA reads TGTGCCAGCAGGAGAACAGCAACTAATGAAAAACTGTTTTTT.

This rearrangement joins TRBV19 to TRBJ1-1; D gene uncertain. Germline CDR1 and CDR2: LNHDA and SQIVND (reference sequence). The length of the CDR3 is 15 residues. Trimming removed 6 bases from V and 1 base from J, with 15 bases in between. CDR3 sequence reads: CASSPPPGSNTEAFF. CDR3 DNA: TGTGCCAGTAGCCCCCCCCCGGGTTCGAACACTGAAGCTTTCTTT.

This clone was found once. The CDR3 DNA reads TGTGCCAGCGGGTACAGGGGGATGGGGTACACTGAAGCTTTCTTT. Translated, it gives CASGYRGMGYTEAFF. This chain connects TRBV11-1 to TRBJ1-1, with TRBD1 identical over 8 bases. CDR1 is SGHAT and CDR2 is FQDESV in the germline V gene (reference sequence). The ends lost 8 bases at V and 3 bases at J; junction bases unmatched: 11. The length of the CDR3 is 15 residues.

The chain combines TRBV19 with TRBJ1-1; maybe TRBD1 (6 bases). Trimming removed 5 bases at V and 0 bases at J, with 13 bases between. The CDR3 consists of 15 residues. Germline V gene data show CDR1 as LNHDA and CDR2 as SQIVND (reference sequence). CDR3 residues: CASSFTGRVNTEAFF. DNA for the CDR3: TGTGCCAGTAGTTTCACAGGGAGGGTGAACACTGAAGCTTTCTTT.

The chain combines TRBV27 with TRBJ1-5; unclear D gene. From germline, CDR1 is MNHEY and CDR2 SMNVEV (reference sequence). V was clipped by 3 bases and J by 4 bases, with 7 bases between them. The CDR3 covers 13 residues. Here the CDR3 reads CASSFGLNQPQHF. Here the CDR3 DNA reads TGTGCCAGCAGTTTCGGACTAAATCAGCCCCAGCATTTT.

The chain carries TRBV6-2 or TRBV6-3 and TRBJ2-7; 7 nucleotides align to TRBD1. Trimming took 5 bases from V and 4 from J; bases not matched to a gene: 8. The germline gives CDR1 MNHEY, CDR2 SVGEGT. The length of the CDR3 is 14 residues. The CDR3 bases are TGTGCCAGCAGTCGGGACAGCCGAATATACGAGCAGTACTTC. Its protein product is CASSRDSRIYEQYF.